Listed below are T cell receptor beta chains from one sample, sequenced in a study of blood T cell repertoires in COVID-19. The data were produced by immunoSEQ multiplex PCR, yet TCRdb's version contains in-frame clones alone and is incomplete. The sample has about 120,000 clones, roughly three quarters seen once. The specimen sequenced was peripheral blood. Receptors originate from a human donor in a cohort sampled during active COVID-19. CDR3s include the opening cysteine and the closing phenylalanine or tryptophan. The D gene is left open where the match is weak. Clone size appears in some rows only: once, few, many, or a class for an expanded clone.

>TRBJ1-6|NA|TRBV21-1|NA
TGTGCCAGCAGCAAACCCGAGAGAAATAATTCACCCCTCCACTTT
CASSKPERNNSPLHF
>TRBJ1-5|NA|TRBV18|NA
TGTGCCAGCTCTCCCGTAAATCAGCCCCAGCATTTT
CASSPVNQPQHF
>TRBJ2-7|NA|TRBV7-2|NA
TGTGCCAGCAGCTTAGGACTATCCTACGAGCAGTACTTC
CASSLGLSYEQYF
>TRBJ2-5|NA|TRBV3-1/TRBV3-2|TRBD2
TGTGCCAGCAGCCAAGATTTTGGCGGGGGGGCCCGGGAGACCCAGTACTTC
CASSQDFGGGARETQYF
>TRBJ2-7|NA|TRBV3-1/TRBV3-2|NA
TGTGCCAGCAGCAACTACTACGAGCAGTACTTC
CASSNYYEQYF
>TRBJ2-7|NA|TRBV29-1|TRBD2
TGCAGCGTCGGAGCCCCGGCTCTAGCGGGAGGCCAGTCCTACGAGCAGTACTTC
CSVGAPALAGGQSYEQYF
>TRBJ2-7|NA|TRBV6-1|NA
TGTGCCAGCAGTGAATATAGGGGTCAGAATTACGAGCAGTACTTC
CASSEYRGQNYEQYF
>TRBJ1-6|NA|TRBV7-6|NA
TGTGCCAGCAGCCCTCGGGGGAGGGGGAGCTCCTATAATTCACCCCTCCACTTT
CASSPRGRGSSYNSPLHF
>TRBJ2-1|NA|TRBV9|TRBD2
TGTGCCAGCAGCGTAAAGGTCGGGATTCAGGTGGCTAGCGGATACAATGAGCAGTTCTTC
CASSVKVGIQVASGYNEQFF
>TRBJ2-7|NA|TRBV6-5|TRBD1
TGTGCCAGCAGTTACGGACAGGGACTGTCCTACGAGCAGTACTTC
CASSYGQGLSYEQYF
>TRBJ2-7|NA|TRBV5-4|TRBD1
TGTGCCAGCAGCTTGGCCGGACAGGGGAACGAGCAGTACTTC
CASSLAGQGNEQYF
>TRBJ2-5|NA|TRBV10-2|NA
TGCGCCAGCACCTTTAGCGGCCAAGAGACCCAGTACTTC
CASTFSGQETQYF
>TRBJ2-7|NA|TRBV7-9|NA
TGTGCCAGCAGCCTTGGGAGTCTAAACGAGCAGTACTTC
CASSLGSLNEQYF
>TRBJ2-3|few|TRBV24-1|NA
TGTGCCACCAGTGATTTATTGGGGGCCAGCACAGATACGCAGTATTTT
CATSDLLGASTDTQYF
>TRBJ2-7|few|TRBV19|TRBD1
TGTGCCAGTAGTATCCGGGACAGCGAGCAGTACTTC
CASSIRDSEQYF
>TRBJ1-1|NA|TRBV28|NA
TGTGCCAGCTCAGGACTTATGAGGACTGAAGCTTTCTTT
CASSGLMRTEAFF
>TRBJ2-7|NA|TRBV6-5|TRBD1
TGTGCCAGCCTCGGACAGGGAGAATACGAGCAGTACTTC
CASLGQGEYEQYF
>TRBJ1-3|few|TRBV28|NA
TGTGCCAGCAGTTTCAGTTCCGGGGTAGGAAACACCATATATTTT
CASSFSSGVGNTIYF
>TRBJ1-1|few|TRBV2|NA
TGTGCCAGCAGAACCGGGGCTGAAGCTTTCTTT
CASRTGAEAFF
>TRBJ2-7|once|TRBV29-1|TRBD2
TGCAGCGTTGAAGGGGGGGGATCCTACGAGCAGTACTTC
CSVEGGGSYEQYF
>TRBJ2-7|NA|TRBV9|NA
TGTGCCAGCAGCGTAGCTAGCGACGAGCAGTACTTC
CASSVASDEQYF
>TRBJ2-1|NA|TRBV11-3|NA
TGTGCCAGCAGCTCGCCGACAGCCTACAATGAGCAGTTCTTC
CASSSPTAYNEQFF
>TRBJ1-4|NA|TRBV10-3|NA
TGTGCCATCAGTGCTCTCCAGAATGAAAAACTGTTTTTT
CAISALQNEKLFF
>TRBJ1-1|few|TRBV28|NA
TGTGCCAGCGCCCGGAGTGCCACTGAAGCTTTCTTT
CASARSATEAFF
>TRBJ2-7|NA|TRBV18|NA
TGTGCCAGCTCACCGGAATTGACTATCTCCTACGAGCAGTACTTC
CASSPELTISYEQYF
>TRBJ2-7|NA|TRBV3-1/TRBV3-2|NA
TGTGCCAGCAGCCAAGACTCCGGCTACGAGCAGTACTTC
CASSQDSGYEQYF
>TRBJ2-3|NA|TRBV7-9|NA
TGTGCCAGCAGCCAAACAGGGTTTGGCGATACGCAGTATTTT
CASSQTGFGDTQYF
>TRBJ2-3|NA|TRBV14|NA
TGTGCCAGCAGCCAATGGCGGGGAAGGGGTGATACGCAGTATTTT
CASSQWRGRGDTQYF
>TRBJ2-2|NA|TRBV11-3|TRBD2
TGTGCCAGCAGCCCTCGCGGTAGCGGGAGCGCCCACACCGGGGAGCTGTTTTTT
CASSPRGSGSAHTGELFF
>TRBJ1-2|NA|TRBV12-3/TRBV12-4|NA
TGTGCCAGCAGTTTAAGACAGGACTATGGCTACACCTTC
CASSLRQDYGYTF
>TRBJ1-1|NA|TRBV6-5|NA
TGTGCCAGCAGTAAATCCGGGAGCGTCGGGACTGAAGCTTTCTTT
CASSKSGSVGTEAFF
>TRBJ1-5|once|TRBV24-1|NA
TGTGCCACCAGTGATTCAAATCAGCCCCAGCATTTT
CATSDSNQPQHF